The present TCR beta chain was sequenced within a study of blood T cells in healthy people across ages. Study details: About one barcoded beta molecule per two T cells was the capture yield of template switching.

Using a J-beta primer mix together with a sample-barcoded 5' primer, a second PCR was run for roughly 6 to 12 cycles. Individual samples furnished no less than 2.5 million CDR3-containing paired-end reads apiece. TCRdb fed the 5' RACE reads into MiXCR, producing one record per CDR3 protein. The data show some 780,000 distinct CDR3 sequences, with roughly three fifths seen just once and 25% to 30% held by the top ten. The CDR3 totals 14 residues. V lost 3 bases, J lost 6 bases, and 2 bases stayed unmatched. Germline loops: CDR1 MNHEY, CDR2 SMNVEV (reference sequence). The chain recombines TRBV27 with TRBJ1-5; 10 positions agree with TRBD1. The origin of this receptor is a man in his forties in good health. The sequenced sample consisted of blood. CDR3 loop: CASSFGTGVQPQHF. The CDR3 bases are TGTGCCAGCAGTTTCGGGACAGGGGTTCAGCCCCAGCATTTT.